The 20 T cell receptor beta chains listed next were all sequenced from one sample in a study of T cells in Graves' hyperthyroidism and ophthalmopathy. There were TCR beta CDR3 regions amplified from RNA transcripts. The HTBI primer set was used in a first-round RT-PCR of the TCR CDR3. Using its own MiXCR run on the multiplex PCR reads, TCRdb lists one record per CDR3 protein. Of about 740,000 distinct CDR3 sequences in the sample, 14% were seen once. The sequencing sample was made of blood. Receptors originate from a woman in her late teens or twenties with Graves' hyperthyroidism.

This clonotype was counted many times. The chain couples TRBV12-3 or TRBV12-4 to TRBJ2-7; D is unresolved. Trimming cost V 2 bases and J 2 bases, with 7 bases left between them. There are 13 residues in the CDR3. The CDR3 DNA follows: TGTGCCAGCAGTTTAACGTCCACCTACGAGCAGTACTTC. Translation: CASSLTSTYEQYF.

V and J are TRBV10-3 and TRBJ1-4, with TRBD1 identical over 7 bases. Germline-derived CDR1 and CDR2 are ENHRY and SYGVKD. The ends lost 5 bases at V and 6 bases at J; junction bases unmatched: 3. This CDR3 contains 13 residues. The CDR3 spells CAISRTGDEKLFF. CDR3 nucleotide sequence: TGTGCCATCAGTCGGACAGGAGATGAAAAACTGTTTTTT.

This clonotype was observed many times. The chain couples TRBV4-1 to TRBJ2-3; tentatively, D is TRBD1 (5 bases). V was shortened by 2 bases and J by 5 bases, with 14 bases between the two germline ends. CDR1 and CDR2 (germline): MGHRA, YSYEKL. This CDR3 spans 15 amino acids. In DNA, the CDR3 is TGCGCCAGCAGCCAACTGGGGCTTTCCCGAGATACGCAGTATTTT. Its protein is CASSQLGLSRDTQYF.

This clonotype was counted at least ten times. The chain couples TRBV10-2 to TRBJ2-3; 10 nucleotides line up with TRBD2. The germline V gene has CDR1 WSHSY and CDR2 SAAADI. The CDR3 consists of 16 residues. Losses at the gene ends were 6 bases for V and 2 bases for J; bases not matched to a gene: 8. CDR3 region: CASSATSGTLTDTQYF. CDR3 bases: TGCGCCAGCAGCGCCACTAGCGGGACCCTCACAGATACGCAGTATTTT.

This chain connects TRBV12-3 or TRBV12-4 to TRBJ1-2, with D unclear. CDR3 size: 14 residues. V was pared by 3 bases and J by 4 bases, with 12 bases between. CDR3 amino acids: CASSFHRTSYGYTF. As DNA, the CDR3 is TGTGCCAGCAGTTTTCATAGGACGTCCTATGGCTACACCTTC.

This clonotype was detected ten times or more. This chain joins TRBV2 and TRBJ2-3, with 10 bases that match TRBD2. Germline V gives CDR1 SNHLY, CDR2 FYNNEI. V gave up 7 bases and J gave up 4 bases; unmatched junction bases: 14. The CDR3 runs to 17 residues. CDR3 DNA sequence: TGTGCCAGCACCCCGGGACTAGCGTCTTCTCAGGCAGATACGCAGTATTTT. It is translated as CASTPGLASSQADTQYF.

Here the CDR3 reads CASSYSSRLTYNEQFF. For the CDR3, the DNA is TGTGCCAGCAGTTACTCCTCCAGACTTACCTACAATGAGCAGTTCTTC. This chain connects TRBV6-6 to TRBJ2-1; D uncertain. V was cut by 0 bases and J by 2 bases, with 11 bases left in between. CDR1 MNHNY and CDR2 SVGAGI come from the germline V gene (reference sequence). The CDR3 has 16 residues.

This clonotype turned up a few times. With a much larger clone just one base away, this may be a read error. V and J are TRBV7-9 and TRBJ2-7; 8 bases agree with TRBD2. The germline gives CDR1 SEHNR, CDR2 FQNEAQ (reference sequence). This CDR3 is built from 14 residues. The CDR3 protein is CASSSPGGVYGQYF. CDR3 bases: TGTGCCAGCAGCTCCCCCGGGGGGGTCTACGGGCAGTACTTC. The complete variable domain, with remaining parts taken from reference TRBV7-9 and TRBJ2-7, reads DTGVSQNPRHKITKRGQNVTFRCDPISEHNRLYWYRQTLGQGPEFLTYFQNEAQLEKSRLLSDRFSAERPKGSFSTLEIQRTEQGDSAMYLCASSSPGGVYGQYFGPGTRLTVT.

This clonotype was seen a handful of times. This chain uses TRBV3-1 with TRBJ2-2; D is undetermined. V lost 0 bases, J lost 4 bases, and 12 bases lay in between. The CDR3 sequence is 16 residues long. The germline V gene has CDR1 LGHDT and CDR2 YNNKEL (reference sequence). In nucleotides, the CDR3 is TGTGCCAGCAGCCAAGATGTCGGCGGTAGCACCGGGGAGCTGTTTTTT. It encodes CASSQDVGGSTGELFF. The full variable domain, in which reference TRBV3-1 and TRBJ2-2 provide the parts outside the CDR3, is DTAVSQTPKYLVTQMGNDKSIKCEQNLGHDTMYWYKQDSKKFLKIMFSYNNKELIINETVPNRFSPKSPDKAHLNLHINSLELGDSAVYFCASSQDVGGSTGELFFGEGSRLTVL.

This clonotype was seen ten or more times. V gene TRBV12-3 or TRBV12-4 combines with J gene TRBJ2-7; D call uncertain. This CDR3 contains 14 residues. Trimming removed 5 bases from V and 2 bases from J, with 13 bases in between. Written as DNA, the CDR3 is TGTGCCAGCAGTAGCCTCGACGGACCCTACGAGCAGTACTTC. It codes for CASSSLDGPYEQYF.

This clonotype was detected many times. This chain uses TRBV5-6 with TRBJ2-5, with 7 bases matching TRBD2. The V segment lost 1 base and the J segment 4 bases; nucleotides outside the gene matches: 4. The CDR3 is 14 residues long. Germline CDR1 is SGHDT and CDR2 is YYEEEE. CDR3 region: CASSLLIAGETQYF. The DNA for the CDR3 is TGTGCCAGCAGCTTGCTAATAGCGGGAGAGACCCAGTACTTC.

This clonotype was counted ten times or more. This chain links TRBV13 with TRBJ2-1; the D gene is possibly TRBD1 (6 bases). Trimming removed 5 bases from V and 0 bases from J, with 14 bases in between. CDR3 length: 16 residues. From germline, CDR1 is PRHDT and CDR2 FYEKMQ (reference sequence). The CDR3 protein is CASSKGGSSSYNEQFF. The DNA of the CDR3 is TGTGCCAGCAGCAAAGGGGGATCGAGCTCCTACAATGAGCAGTTCTTC.

The rearrangement joins TRBV10-3 to TRBJ2-7; 9 bases map to TRBD1. After removal of 7 bases from V and 2 bases from J, the junction contained 9 bases not matched to a gene. This CDR3 has 15 amino acids. Germline CDR1 ENHRY, CDR2 SYGVKD. CDR3: CAITPTGTGTYEQYF. CDR3 nucleotide sequence: TGTGCCATCACCCCTACCGGGACAGGGACCTACGAGCAGTACTTC.

This clonotype occurred many times. The chain couples TRBV2 to TRBJ2-7; 7 bases are a match to TRBD1. Germline V gene lookup returns CDR1 SNHLY and CDR2 FYNNEI. CDR3 size: 13 residues. V lost 9 bases to trimming and J lost 2 bases; unmatched junction nucleotides: 7. DNA for the CDR3: TGTGCCAGTTTCCGGGACAGACCCTACGAGCAGTACTTC. Translating it yields CASFRDRPYEQYF.

This clonotype was recorded many times. The rearrangement joins TRBV2 to TRBJ1-4, with 9 bases lining up with TRBD1. J lost 13 bases, V lost 6 bases, and 15 bases had no gene match. The CDR3 is 15 residues long. The V gene's germline CDR1 is SNHLY and CDR2 FYNNEI. The CDR3 region has the DNA TGTGCCAGCAGCGTCGGGGACAGGGTCGGCGATGGACTGTTTTTT. Residues: CASSVGDRVGDGLFF.

This clonotype was recorded a few times. This chain uses TRBV6-2 or TRBV6-3 with TRBJ1-5; no clear D. CDR3 length: 14 residues. The germline V gene encodes CDR1 MNHEY and CDR2 SVGEGT. The V and J ends lost 3 bases and 7 bases respectively, with 13 bases between them. The CDR3 protein is CASSYLGSGQPQHF. DNA of the CDR3: TGTGCCAGCAGTTATTTGGGATCCGGCCAGCCCCAGCATTTT.

The V gene is TRBV4-1, the J gene TRBJ2-7; D gene uncertain. The germline V gene encodes CDR1 MGHRA and CDR2 YSYEKL. This CDR3 comprises 15 residues. The V end was cut by 0 bases, the J end by 0 bases, with 9 bases between. CDR3 DNA: TGCGCCAGCAGCCAAGATCACCTGAGCTCCTACGAGCAGTACTTC. Amino acid sequence: CASSQDHLSSYEQYF.

This clonotype was picked up a small number of times. The chain couples TRBV4-1 to TRBJ2-1; D could derive from TRBD1 or TRBD2 (7 bases each). The length of the CDR3 is 14 residues. The germline V gene has CDR1 MGHRA and CDR2 YSYEKL. Trimming took 5 bases from V and 5 from J, leaving 13 bases between them. CDR3 sequence (DNA): TGCGCCAGCAGCTCCAGGGGGGGAAACAATGAGCAGTTCTTC. Translation gives CASSSRGGNNEQFF.

This clonotype was seen a handful of times. Its ends do not fully match the called genes, so a read error is possible. V gene TRBV3-1 combines with J gene TRBJ1-3; D unresolved. CDR3 length: 15 amino acids. CDR1 and CDR2 from the germline V gene are LGHDT and YNNKEL (reference sequence). The CDR3 is CTSSQDGHSGNTIYF. CDR3 bases: TGTACCAGCAGCCAAGACGGCCACTCTGGAAACACCATATATTTT.

The CDR3 sequence is CASNGGVTGELFF. The CDR3 bases are TGTGCCAGCAATGGGGGGGTCACCGGGGAGCTGTTTTTT. The chain employs TRBV25-1 and TRBJ2-2; 7 bases fit TRBD2. CDR1 is MGHDK, CDR2 SYGVNS, per germline. J gave up 4 bases and V 7 bases, and 3 bases lay outside the gene matches. The CDR3 runs to 13 residues.